The rows below give T cell receptor beta chains drawn from one sample of a study of blood T cells in healthy people across ages. TCRdb recomputed calls from the 5' RACE reads with MiXCR, one row per CDR3 protein. The data hold under 850,000 distinct CDR3 sequences, with 30% to 45% observed a single time. Sequenced material: blood. The receptor set was obtained from a young man in good health. Both conserved end residues are part of each CDR3. Not every row has a clone size; where given, it reads once, few, many or a size class.

clone_size cdr3_length v_call cdr3_aa
- 16 TRBV5-1 CASSAGGQSSYNEQYF
few 11 TRBV25-1 CASSAQGKGFF
once 15 TRBV7-2 CAGSLVGGQWFEQYF
few 15 TRBV5-6 CASSHRGSGSYEQYF
- 13 TRBV18 CASSPQREETQYF
few 13 TRBV20-1 CSASGTAIYGYTF
- 13 TRBV28 CASRIPRGSTQYF
many 12 TRBV30 CAWSVQQETQYF
- 19 TRBV5-1 CASSLAGGLTPIDYNEQFF
- 13 TRBV5-1 CASSLTGEVGYTF
few 19 TRBV20-1 CSARDGGRGEGGSYNEQFF
many 14 TRBV5-6 CASSPVWIDNEQFF
- 12 TRBV6-2/TRBV6-3 CASTNPNNEQFF
few 15 TRBV9 CASSGTSGGTNEQFF
few 15 TRBV20-1 CSARDGTDSRNTQYF
few 14 TRBV7-2 CASSLEVTTDTQYF
- 15 TRBV7-6 CASSFGGLAGGEQYF
few 14 TRBV12-3/TRBV12-4 CASSLQGVNTEAFF
few 15 TRBV6-6 CASRGLAASTDTQYF
- 14 TRBV5-1 CASSSTATQETQYF
- 13 TRBV5-6 CASSLGWSDTQYF
- 16 TRBV12-3/TRBV12-4 CASTPGGGTYNSPLHF
few 16 TRBV4-3 CASSQDLGGAYNEQFF
many 16 TRBV7-2 CASSLGGWQLSYEQYF
many 11 TRBV12-3/TRBV12-4 CASSLYNGYTF